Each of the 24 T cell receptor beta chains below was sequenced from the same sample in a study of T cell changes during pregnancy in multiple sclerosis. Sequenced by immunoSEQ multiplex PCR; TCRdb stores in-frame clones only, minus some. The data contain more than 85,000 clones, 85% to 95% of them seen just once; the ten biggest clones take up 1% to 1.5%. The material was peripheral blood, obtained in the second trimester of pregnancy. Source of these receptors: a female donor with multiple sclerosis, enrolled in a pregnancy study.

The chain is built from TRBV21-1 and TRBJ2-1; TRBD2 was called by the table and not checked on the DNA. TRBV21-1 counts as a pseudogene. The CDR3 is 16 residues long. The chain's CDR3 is CASSHPPKRAYNEQFF. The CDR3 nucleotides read TGTGCCAGCAGTCATCCCCCAAAGAGGGCCTACAATGAGCAGTTCTTC.

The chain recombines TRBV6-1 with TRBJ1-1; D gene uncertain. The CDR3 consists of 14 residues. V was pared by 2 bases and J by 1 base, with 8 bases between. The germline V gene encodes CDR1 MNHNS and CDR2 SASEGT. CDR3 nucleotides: TGTGCCAGCAGTGAACAGGCAGAGAACACTGAAGCTTTCTTT. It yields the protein CASSEQAENTEAFF.

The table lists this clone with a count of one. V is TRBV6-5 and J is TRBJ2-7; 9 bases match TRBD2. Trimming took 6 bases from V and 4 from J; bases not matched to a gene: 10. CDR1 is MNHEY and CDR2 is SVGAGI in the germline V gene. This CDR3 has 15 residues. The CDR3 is CASRLTSGAYYEQYF. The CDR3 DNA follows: TGTGCCAGCAGGCTGACTAGCGGCGCATATTACGAGCAGTACTTC.

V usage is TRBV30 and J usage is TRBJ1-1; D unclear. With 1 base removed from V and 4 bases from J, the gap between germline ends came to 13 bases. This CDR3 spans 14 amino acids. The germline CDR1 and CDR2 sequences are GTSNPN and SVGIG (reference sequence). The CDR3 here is CAWSELQIATEAFF. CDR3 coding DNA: TGTGCCTGGAGTGAATTGCAAATAGCCACTGAAGCTTTCTTT.

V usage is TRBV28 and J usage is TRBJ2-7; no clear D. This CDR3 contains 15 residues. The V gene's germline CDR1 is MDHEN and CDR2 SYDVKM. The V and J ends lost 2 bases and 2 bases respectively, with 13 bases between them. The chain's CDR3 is CASSLRDTAAYEQYF. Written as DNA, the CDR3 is TGTGCCAGCAGTTTAAGAGACACTGCCGCCTACGAGCAGTACTTC. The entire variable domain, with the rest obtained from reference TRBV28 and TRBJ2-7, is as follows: DVKVTQSSRYLVKRTGEKVFLECVQDMDHENMFWYRQDPGLGLRLIYFSYDVKMKEKGDIPEGYSVSREKKERFSLILESASTNQTSMYLCASSLRDTAAYEQYFGPGTRLTVT.

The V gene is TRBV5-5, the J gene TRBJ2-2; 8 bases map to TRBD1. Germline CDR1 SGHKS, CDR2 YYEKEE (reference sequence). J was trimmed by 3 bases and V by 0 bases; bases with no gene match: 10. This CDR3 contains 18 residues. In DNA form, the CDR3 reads TGTGCCAGCAGCTTGGGACGGTTCCAGGGGGCGGACACCGGGGAGCTGTTTTTT. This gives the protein CASSLGRFQGADTGELFF.

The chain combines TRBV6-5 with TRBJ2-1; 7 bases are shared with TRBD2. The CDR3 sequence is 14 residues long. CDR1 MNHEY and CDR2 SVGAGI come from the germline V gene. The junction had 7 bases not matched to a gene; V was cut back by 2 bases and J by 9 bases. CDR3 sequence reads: CASSYDLPGGEQFF. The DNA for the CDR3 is TGTGCCAGCAGTTACGACCTCCCGGGGGGTGAGCAGTTCTTC.

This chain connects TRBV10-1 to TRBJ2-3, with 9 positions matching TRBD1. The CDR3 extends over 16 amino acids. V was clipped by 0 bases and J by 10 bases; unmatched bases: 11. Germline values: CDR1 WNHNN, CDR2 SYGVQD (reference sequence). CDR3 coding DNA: TGCGCCAGCAGTGAGTCGACAGGGGGACTATTGGGTTCGCAGTATTTT. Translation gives CASSESTGGLLGSQYF.

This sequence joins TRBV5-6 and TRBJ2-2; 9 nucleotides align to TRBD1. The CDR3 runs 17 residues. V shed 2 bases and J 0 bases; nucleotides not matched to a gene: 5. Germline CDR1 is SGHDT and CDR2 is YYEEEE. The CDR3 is CASSFGTGFANTGELFF. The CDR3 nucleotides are TGTGCCAGCAGCTTCGGGACAGGGTTCGCGAACACCGGGGAGCTGTTTTTT.

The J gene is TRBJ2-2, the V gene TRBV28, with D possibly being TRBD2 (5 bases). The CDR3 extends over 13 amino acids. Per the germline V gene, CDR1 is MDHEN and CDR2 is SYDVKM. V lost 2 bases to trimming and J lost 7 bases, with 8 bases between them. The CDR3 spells CASSLGLFGELFF. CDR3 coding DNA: TGTGCCAGCAGTTTAGGACTTTTCGGGGAGCTGTTTTTT.

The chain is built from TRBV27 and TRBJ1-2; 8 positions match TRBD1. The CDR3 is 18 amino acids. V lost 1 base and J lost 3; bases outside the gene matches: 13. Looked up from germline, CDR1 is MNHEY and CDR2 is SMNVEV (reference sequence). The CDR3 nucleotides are TGTGCCAGCAGTTTATTCGTACCAGGGGGCGACCGAGACTATGGCTACACCTTC. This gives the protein CASSLFVPGGDRDYGYTF.

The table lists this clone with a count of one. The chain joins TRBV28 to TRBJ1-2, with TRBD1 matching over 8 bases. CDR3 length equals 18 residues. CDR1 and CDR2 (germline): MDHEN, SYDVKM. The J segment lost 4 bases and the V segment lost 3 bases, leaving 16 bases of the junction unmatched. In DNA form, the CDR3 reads TGTGCCAGCAGTTTCCCTCGGTGGCAGGGGGCTTCCACCTATGGCTACACCTTC. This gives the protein CASSFPRWQGASTYGYTF.

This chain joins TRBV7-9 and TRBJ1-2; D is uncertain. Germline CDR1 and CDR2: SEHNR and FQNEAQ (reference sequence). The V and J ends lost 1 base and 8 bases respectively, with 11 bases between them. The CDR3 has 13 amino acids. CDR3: CASSLETSRGYTF. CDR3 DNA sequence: TGTGCCAGCAGCTTAGAGACTTCGAGAGGCTACACCTTC. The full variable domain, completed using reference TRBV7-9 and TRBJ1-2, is DTGVSQNPRHKITKRGQNVTFRCDPISEHNRLYWYRQTLGQGPEFLTYFQNEAQLEKSRLLSDRFSAERPKGSFSTLEIQRTEQGDSAMYLCASSLETSRGYTFGSGTRLTVV.

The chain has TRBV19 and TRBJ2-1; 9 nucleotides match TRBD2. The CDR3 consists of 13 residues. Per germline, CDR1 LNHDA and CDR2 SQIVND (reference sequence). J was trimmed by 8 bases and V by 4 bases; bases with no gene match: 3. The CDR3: CASSTIAGDEQFF. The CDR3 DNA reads TGTGCCAGTAGTACCATAGCGGGAGATGAGCAGTTCTTC. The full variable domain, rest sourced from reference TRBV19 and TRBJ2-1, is DGGITQSPKYLFRKEGQNVTLSCEQNLNHDAMYWYRQDPGQGLRLIYYSQIVNDFQKGDIAEGYSVSREKKESFPLTVTSAQKNPTAFYLCASSTIAGDEQFFGPGTRLTVL.

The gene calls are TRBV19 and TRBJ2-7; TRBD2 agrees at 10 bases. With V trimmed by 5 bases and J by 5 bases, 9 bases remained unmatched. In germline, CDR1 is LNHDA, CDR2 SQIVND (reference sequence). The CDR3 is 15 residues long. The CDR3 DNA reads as TGTGCCAGTAGTTCCCGGCTAGCGGGGGTGGACGAGCAGTACTTC. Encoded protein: CASSSRLAGVDEQYF.

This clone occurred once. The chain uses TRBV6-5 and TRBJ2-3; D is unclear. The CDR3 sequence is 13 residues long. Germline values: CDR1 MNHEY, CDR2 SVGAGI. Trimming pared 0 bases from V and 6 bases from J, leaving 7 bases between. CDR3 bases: TGTGCCAGCAGTTACTCGAACTGGGATACGCAGTATTTT. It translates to CASSYSNWDTQYF.

The CDR3 DNA reads TGTGCCAGCAGCGTAGCAGATGGTCGAGTCGGGGTGAGGGAAAAACTGTTTTTT. Encoded protein: CASSVADGRVGVREKLFF. The chain combines TRBV9 with TRBJ1-4, with unresolved D. Trimming stripped 0 bases from V and 8 bases from J, with 23 bases between. Germline CDR1 SGDLS, CDR2 YYNGEE. The CDR3 is 18 amino acids.

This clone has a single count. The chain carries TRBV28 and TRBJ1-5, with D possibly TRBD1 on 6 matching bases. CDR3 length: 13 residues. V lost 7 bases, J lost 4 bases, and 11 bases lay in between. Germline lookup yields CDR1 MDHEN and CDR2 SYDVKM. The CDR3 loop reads CASTRGGNQPQHF. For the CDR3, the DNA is TGTGCCAGCACCAGAGGGGGAAATCAGCCCCAGCATTTT.

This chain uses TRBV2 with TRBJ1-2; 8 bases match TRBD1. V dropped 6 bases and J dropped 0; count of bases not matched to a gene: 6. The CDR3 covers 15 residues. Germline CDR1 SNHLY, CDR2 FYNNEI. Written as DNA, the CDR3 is TGTGCCAGCAGGGACAGGGCCCTTACTAACTATGGCTACACCTTC. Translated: CASRDRALTNYGYTF.

CDR3 protein: CASSVAGTKETQYF. For the CDR3, the DNA is TGTGCCAGCAGCGTAGCGGGGACAAAAGAGACCCAGTACTTC. The V and J genes are TRBV9 and TRBJ2-5; perhaps TRBD1 as D (6 bases). The ends were cut back, 0 bases at V and 3 bases at J, with 9 bases in the middle. Germline CDR1 SGDLS, CDR2 YYNGEE. CDR3 size: 14 residues.

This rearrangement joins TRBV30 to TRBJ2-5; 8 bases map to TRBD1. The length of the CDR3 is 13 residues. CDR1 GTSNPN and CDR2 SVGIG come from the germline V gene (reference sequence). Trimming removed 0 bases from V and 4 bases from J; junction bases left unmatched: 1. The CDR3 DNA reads TGTGCCTGGAGTGTTGACAGGGGAGAGACCCAGTACTTC. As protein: CAWSVDRGETQYF.

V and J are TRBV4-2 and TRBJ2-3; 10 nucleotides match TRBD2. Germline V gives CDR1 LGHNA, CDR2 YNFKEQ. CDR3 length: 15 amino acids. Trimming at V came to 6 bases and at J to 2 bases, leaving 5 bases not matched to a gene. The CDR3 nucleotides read TGTGCCAGCAGTCAACTAGCGGGGCTCACAGATACGCAGTATTTT. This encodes CASSQLAGLTDTQYF.

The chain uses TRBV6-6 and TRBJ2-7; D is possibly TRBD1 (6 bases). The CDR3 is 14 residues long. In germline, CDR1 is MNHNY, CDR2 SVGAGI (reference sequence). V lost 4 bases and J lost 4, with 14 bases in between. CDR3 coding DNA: TGTGCCAGCAGTTTCGGGACACCCCCTTACGAGCAGTACTTC. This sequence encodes CASSFGTPPYEQYF.

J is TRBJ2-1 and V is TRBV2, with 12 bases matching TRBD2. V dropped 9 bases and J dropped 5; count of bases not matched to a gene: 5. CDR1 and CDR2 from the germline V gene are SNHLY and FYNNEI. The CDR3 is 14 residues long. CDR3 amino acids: CASLAGGSHNEQFF. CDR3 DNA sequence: TGTGCCAGTCTAGCGGGAGGGAGCCACAATGAGCAGTTCTTC. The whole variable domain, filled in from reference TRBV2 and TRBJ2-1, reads EPEVTQTPSHQVTQMGQEVILRCVPISNHLYFYWYRQILGQKVEFLVSFYNNEISEKSEIFDDQFSVERPDGSNFTLKIRSTKLEDSAMYFCASLAGGSHNEQFFGPGTRLTVL.